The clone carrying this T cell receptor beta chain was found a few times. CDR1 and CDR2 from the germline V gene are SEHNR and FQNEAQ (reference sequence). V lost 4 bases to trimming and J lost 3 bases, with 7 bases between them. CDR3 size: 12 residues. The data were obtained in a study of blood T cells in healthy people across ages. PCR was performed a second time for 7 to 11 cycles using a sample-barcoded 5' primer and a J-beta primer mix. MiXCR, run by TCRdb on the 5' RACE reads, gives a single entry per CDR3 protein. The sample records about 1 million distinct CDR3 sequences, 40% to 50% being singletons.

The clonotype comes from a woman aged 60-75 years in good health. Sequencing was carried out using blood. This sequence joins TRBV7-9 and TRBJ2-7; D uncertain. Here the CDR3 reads CASSSPDYEQYF. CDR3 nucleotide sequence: TGTGCCAGCAGCTCACCTGACTACGAGCAGTACTTC.